The clone carrying this T cell receptor beta chain was seen a handful of times. Trimming at V came to 5 bases and at J to 7 bases, leaving 5 bases not matched to a gene. The germline gives CDR1 MDHEN, CDR2 SYDVKM. The CDR3 consists of 13 residues. The source of the sample is a study of glioma-infiltrating T cells after dendritic cell vaccination. Study at large: Dendritic cell vaccine was injected intradermally three times, biweekly.

The time point: after dendritic cell vaccination, including at tumor progression/relapse. Only in-frame clones appear in the TCRdb table, and some are missing; sequencing was by immunoSEQ multiplex PCR. The data show 90,000 to 95,000 clones, more than 80% seen once. J is TRBJ2-4 and V is TRBV28, with 7 bases identical to TRBD1. The sequence came from a human donor with glioblastoma. The specimen was blood, collected after dendritic cell vaccination. The CDR3 DNA reads as TGTGCCAGCAGTCTATTACAGGGGAACATTCAGTACTTC. It specifies CASSLLQGNIQYF. The entire variable domain, with the rest obtained from reference TRBV28 and TRBJ2-4, is as follows: DVKVTQSSRYLVKRTGEKVFLECVQDMDHENMFWYRQDPGLGLRLIYFSYDVKMKEKGDIPEGYSVSREKKERFSLILESASTNQTSMYLCASSLLQGNIQYFGAGTRLSVL.